This record concerns one T cell receptor (beta chain) sequence. Its antigen is currently unknown. This sample is part of a study of CD8 T cells in ankylosing spondylitis. Germline V CDR1 and CDR2: SGHRS, YFSETQ. V lost 4 bases to trimming and J lost 0 bases, with 19 bases between them. CDR3 length: 18 residues. The study, taken as a whole, reports: Peripheral blood samples showed relatively rare disease-linked clones, and these clones were CD8+. One TCR beta motif, made up of fewer than 10 highly homologous variants, appeared characteristic of ankylosing spondylitis blood. Previous work reported some of these motif variants in the synovial fluid and blood of reactive arthritis. The study looked at matched synovial fluid samples from ankylosing spondylitis patients. Disease-linked clones were reported to be significantly enriched there.

Quantitative 5'-RACE with molecular barcodes was used to make the TCR beta libraries. One entry per CDR3 protein, called by TCRdb with MiXCR from the 5' RACE reads. The sample lists 750,000 to 850,000 distinct CDR3 sequences, approximately 10% occurring once. J is TRBJ2-2 and V is TRBV5-1; D call uncertain. What was sequenced was blood, either unsorted or a sorted T cell fraction (not recorded which). The sequence derives from a male donor with ankylosing spondylitis. This CDR3 is CASSTGTLLFANTGELFF. Written as DNA, the CDR3 is TGCGCCAGCAGCACGGGTACCCTCCTGTTCGCGAACACCGGGGAGCTGTTTTTT.